This T cell receptor beta chain derives from a study of regulatory T cells. Amplification used 52 TRBV primers and 13 TRBJ primers. The repertoire was sequenced with immunoSEQ multiplex PCR; TCRdb's copy has only in-frame clones and lacks some. The data show 25,000 to 40,000 clones, with over 90% seen just once and around 0.94% held by the top ten. Sorting split CD4+ cells into CD25-high CD127-low Tregs and CD25-low CD127-high conventional T cells. Overall study findings and caveats: Hydrophobic residues at CDR3 positions 6 and 7 were enriched in conventional CD4+ T cells of CD3G-deficient patients.

V lost 1 base to trimming and J lost 4 bases, with 16 bases between them. The CDR3 contains 16 residues. The germline V gene encodes CDR1 SEHNR and CDR2 FQNEAQ (reference sequence). A note on this clone: Its specificity is unknown.

The receptor comes from a child under 10 years old with CD3G deficiency. The sequenced sample consisted of conventional CD4+ T cells sorted from blood. The J gene is TRBJ2-5, the V gene TRBV7-9; possibly TRBD2 for D (5 bases). For the CDR3, the DNA is TGTGCCAGCAGCTTAGGATCGCCGGGGTCGAGAGAGACCCAGTACTTC. Amino acids: CASSLGSPGSRETQYF.